The rows below give T cell receptor beta chains drawn from one sample of a study of PD-1 blockade in classical Hodgkin lymphoma. The repertoire was sequenced with immunoSEQ multiplex PCR; TCRdb's copy has only in-frame clones and lacks some. This sample has roughly 21,000 clones, with just under 90% found just once. Sample: CD8+ T cells from blood. The receptors come from a human donor with classical Hodgkin lymphoma. Both conserved end residues are part of each CDR3. Fields, in order: clone size, V gene, D gene, J gene, CDR3 protein, CDR3 DNA. D genes are given only for firm matches. Some rows have no size entry. The others give once, few or many, or a class for an expanded clone.

>.|TRBV10-3|.|TRBJ1-2
CAISESTNYGYTF
TGTGCCATCAGTGAGTCGACCAACTATGGCTACACCTTC
>.|TRBV2|.|TRBJ1-2
CASSYRQGYGYTF
TGTGCCAGCAGTTACCGGCAGGGGTATGGCTACACCTTC
>once|TRBV29-1|TRBD1|TRBJ2-7
CSGSRDRPYEQYF
TGCAGCGGAAGCCGGGACAGGCCCTACGAGCAGTACTTC
>.|TRBV5-6|TRBD2|TRBJ2-3
CASSSRYSGVSTDTQYF
TGTGCCAGCAGCTCCCGTTATAGCGGGGTTAGCACAGATACGCAGTATTTT
>.|TRBV29-1|.|TRBJ2-1
CSVEWVLSSYNEQFF
TGCAGCGTTGAATGGGTCTTAAGCTCCTACAATGAGCAGTTCTTC
>.|TRBV29-1|.|TRBJ2-2
CSVPVGAWDTGELFF
TGCAGCGTCCCCGTTGGGGCGTGGGACACCGGGGAGCTGTTTTTT
>.|TRBV25-1|.|TRBJ2-7
CASSDWAPYKYF
TGTGCCAGCAGTGATTGGGCCCCCTACAAGTACTTC
>.|TRBV4-1|.|TRBJ1-1
CASSQDLTEGDTEAFF
TGCGCCAGCAGCCAAGATTTAACGGAGGGGGACACTGAAGCTTTCTTT
>once|TRBV4-3|.|TRBJ2-5
CASSQEATQETQYF
TGCGCCAGCAGCCAAGAAGCGACCCAAGAGACCCAGTACTTC
>.|TRBV4-1|.|TRBJ2-1
CASSQDDSRFGEQFF
TGCGCCAGCAGCCAAGATGATTCCCGTTTTGGTGAGCAGTTCTTC
>.|TRBV9|.|TRBJ2-7
CASSPRTTIYEQYF
TGTGCCAGCAGCCCCAGGACAACTATCTACGAGCAGTACTTC
>.|TRBV28|TRBD2|TRBJ2-1
CASSPGTRFLEQFF
TGTGCCAGCAGTCCCGGGACTAGATTTTTAGAGCAGTTCTTC
>.|TRBV27|.|TRBJ1-4
CASSLMGAGEKLFF
TGTGCCAGCAGTTTAATGGGGGCCGGCGAAAAACTGTTTTTT
>.|TRBV7-2|.|TRBJ1-2
CASSLALRQPNYGYTF
TGTGCCAGCAGCTTAGCCTTAAGACAGCCTAACTATGGCTACACCTTC
>.|TRBV6-4|.|TRBJ1-2
CASSETPNYGYTF
TGTGCCAGCAGTGAAACACCAAACTATGGCTACACCTTC
>.|TRBV23-1|TRBD1|TRBJ2-3
CASSSPKPGQGEDTQYF
TGCGCCAGCAGTTCACCCAAACCGGGACAGGGGGAAGATACGCAGTATTTT
>.|TRBV7-2|.|TRBJ1-1
CASSLSAAYREAFF
TGTGCCAGCAGCTTATCTGCGGCCTACAGGGAAGCTTTCTTT
>.|TRBV7-9|.|TRBJ2-7
CASSPPVDYEQYF
TGTGCCAGCAGCCCTCCTGTAGACTACGAGCAGTACTTC
>.|TRBV7-9|TRBD1|TRBJ2-5
CASSLLFPMTGEETQYF
TGTGCCAGCAGCTTATTATTCCCCATGACAGGGGAAGAGACCCAGTACTTC
>.|TRBV27|.|TRBJ2-1
CASSSGRGADEQFF
TGTGCCAGCAGTTCCGGACGAGGGGCCGATGAGCAGTTCTTC
>.|TRBV4-1|TRBD1|TRBJ2-7
CASSGTGGGEQYF
TGCGCCAGTTCCGGGACAGGGGGTGGCGAGCAGTACTTC
>once|TRBV5-5|.|TRBJ2-7
CASSWQGIDEQYF
TGTGCCAGCAGCTGGCAGGGGATCGACGAGCAGTACTTC
>few|TRBV5-4|TRBD1|TRBJ1-2
CASSTSTGNYGYTF
TGTGCCAGCAGCACCTCGACAGGGAACTATGGCTACACCTTC
>.|TRBV7-2|TRBD1|TRBJ2-7
CASSLAGQGWVYEQYF
TGTGCCAGCAGCTTAGCCGGACAGGGGTGGGTCTACGAGCAGTACTTC
>few|TRBV6-6|.|TRBJ1-1
CASSPGTGTEAFF
TGTGCCAGCAGTCCCGGGACGGGTACTGAAGCTTTCTTT
>.|TRBV5-1|TRBD1|TRBJ2-7
CASRTGMGFYEQYF
TGCGCCAGCAGGACAGGGATGGGATTTTACGAGCAGTACTTC
>.|TRBV11-2|TRBD1|TRBJ1-1
CASSFVRTGGLGTEAFF
TGTGCCAGCAGCTTTGTTCGGACAGGGGGCCTCGGGACTGAAGCTTTCTTT
>.|TRBV6-6|.|TRBJ1-3
CASSDPRDGGNTIYF
TGTGCCAGCAGTGACCCTAGGGACGGGGGAAACACCATATATTTT